This TCR beta chain was sequenced for a study of T-cell reconstitution after alpha-beta-depleted transplantation in children. Points from the study as a whole: Newly produced T cells mostly provided counts and TCRbeta diversity after one year, as hyperexpanded clones declined. Two months or so post-transplant, alpha-beta T cells reportedly derived from several hundred expanded graft clones. The study traced high day-60 TCRbeta diversity in some patients to surviving recipient T cells and thymic progenitors.

At least ten counts were recorded for this clonotype. Its cognate antigen is unknown. TCRbeta library preparation incorporated unique molecular identifiers. One entry per CDR3 protein results from TCRdb running MiXCR on the PCR reads. The sample consists of about 31,000 distinct CDR3 sequences, around 6.6% of them appearing once. The CDR3 runs to 16 residues. V lost 4 bases, J lost 3 bases, and 6 bases stayed unmatched. Germline V gene data show CDR1 as KGHDR and CDR2 as SFDVKD. The chain has TRBV24-1 and TRBJ2-2; TRBD1 matches at 8 bases. This TCR was sampled from a child under two years old who had a stem cell transplant for acute myeloid leukemia, so the T cells may come from the graft donor. This specimen consisted of peripheral blood, obtained 60 days after TCRalphabeta/CD19-depleted stem cell transplant. Written as DNA, the CDR3 is TGTGCCACCAGTGACCTGACAGGGGCCCACACCGGGGAGCTGTTTTTT. This translates into CATSDLTGAHTGELFF.